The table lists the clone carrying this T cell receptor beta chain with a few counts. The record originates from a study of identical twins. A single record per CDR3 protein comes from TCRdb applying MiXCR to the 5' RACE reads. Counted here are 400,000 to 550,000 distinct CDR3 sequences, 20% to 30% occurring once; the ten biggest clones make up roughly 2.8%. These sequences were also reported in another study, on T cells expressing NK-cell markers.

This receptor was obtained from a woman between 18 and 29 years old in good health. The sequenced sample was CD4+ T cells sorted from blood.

The CDR3 loop is CASTLGAGTFSNYGYTF. Here the CDR3 DNA reads TGTGCCAGCACCCTAGGGGCAGGGACGTTTTCTAACTATGGCTACACCTTC. The J gene is TRBJ1-2, the V gene TRBV6-1; D possibly corresponds to TRBD1 (5 bases). V was clipped by 7 bases and J by 0 bases, with 21 bases between them. Germline values: CDR1 MNHNS, CDR2 SASEGT. The CDR3 loop spans 17 amino acids.